The 3 T cell receptor beta chains below were found in one sample sequenced in a study of PD-1 blockade in classical Hodgkin lymphoma (dated by TCRdb to about 2020). Library method: the immunoSEQ multiplex PCR assay. TCRdb took over this immuneACCESS table, retaining in-frame rearrangements with V and J assigned. Such tables are incomplete; in checked studies, under half of the missing clones stem from an unresolved V gene, and the remainder is unexplained. The sample data list under 65,000 clones, and approximately 92% of these were observed just once. The ten largest clones capture 15% of the sample. Sample time point, as interpreted from the label and publication: cycle 1 day 1 (C1D1), immediately before nivolumab initiation. Every trial patient had relapsed after autologous stem cell transplantation, and cohorts A, B and C differed in prior brentuximab vedotin exposure. Sequencing used peripheral blood mononuclear cells (PBMCs), obtained at baseline. These receptors came from a human donor with classical Hodgkin lymphoma.

This chain joins TRBV7-6 and TRBJ2-3; D may be TRBD1 (6 bases). Germline V gene lookup returns CDR1 SGHVS and CDR2 FNYEAQ. The CDR3 is 17 residues long. Trimming pared 2 bases from V and 6 bases from J, leaving 21 bases between. The chain's CDR3 is CASSLMPEGETGDTQYF. The CDR3 DNA is TGTGCCAGCAGCTTAATGCCCGAGGGGGAGACTGGTGATACGCAGTATTTT. The full variable domain, its missing parts supplied by reference TRBV7-6 and TRBJ2-3, is GAGVSQSPRYKVTKRGQDVALRCDPISGHVSLYWYRQALGQGPEFLTYFNYEAQQDKSGLPNDRFSAERPEGSISTLTIQRTEQRDSAMYRCASSLMPEGETGDTQYFGPGTRLTVL.

For this clone: Other DNA variants within this sample encode the same CDR3. V usage is TRBV7-9 and J usage is TRBJ1-1; TRBD1 might be the D (6 bases). This CDR3 has 13 residues. CDR1 and CDR2 from the germline V gene are SEHNR and FQNEAQ (reference sequence). V gave up 5 bases and J gave up 1 base, with 8 bases separating them. DNA of the CDR3: TGTGCCAGCAGCCAAGGGGGGAACACTGAAGCTTTCTTT. Translated: CASSQGGNTEAFF.

The rearrangement uses TRBV9 and TRBJ2-7; D is tentatively TRBD1 or TRBD2 (6 bases each). With 0 bases removed from V and 2 bases from J, the gap between germline ends came to 12 bases. This CDR3 spans 15 amino acids. Germline CDR1 is SGDLS and CDR2 is YYNGEE. CDR3 sequence: CASSVGGGNTYEQYF. DNA for the CDR3: TGTGCCAGCAGCGTAGGAGGGGGGAATACCTACGAGCAGTACTTC. Drawing the rest from reference TRBV9 and TRBJ2-7, the complete variable domain is DSGVTQTPKHLITATGQRVTLRCSPRSGDLSVYWYQQSLDQGLQFLIQYYNGEERAKGNILERFSAQQFPDLHSELNLSSLELGDSALYFCASSVGGGNTYEQYFGPGTRLTVT.